The 2 T cell receptor beta chains below come from one sample, sequenced in a study of Graves' ophthalmopathy and Graves' hyperthyroidism (dated by TCRdb to the late 2010s). Sequenced on an Illumina HiSeq 2000. TCR beta CDR3 regions were amplified from RNA transcripts for repertoire sequencing. HTBI primers and the Qiagen OneStep RT-PCR kit were used in a first-round RT-PCR, which was followed by a second-round multiplex PCR, size selection and purification. TCRdb reworked the public reads: Q25 trimming with fastp, MiXCR clone assembly, productive beta chains retained. Rows matching on CDR3 protein sequence are summarized as one entry with the most common DNA and genes. The sample data list around 1,000,000 distinct CDR3 sequences, and approximately 35% of these were observed just once. Clones ranked in the top ten supply 8.5% to 14% of the sample. Sequencing was performed on peripheral blood or thyroid tissue (not recorded which). These receptor sequences come from an adult man with Graves' hyperthyroidism.

The chain carries TRBV4-1 and TRBJ1-2; D is unclear. From germline, CDR1 is MGHRA and CDR2 YSYEKL. V lost 4 bases and J 4 bases, leaving 16 bases between the germline ends. The length of the CDR3 is 15 residues. The CDR3 is CASSPSPAGSYGYTF. The CDR3 DNA is TGCGCCAGCAGCCCATCGCCGGCGGGGAGCTATGGCTACACCTTC.

In this sample, this clonotype turned up a few times. The chain employs TRBV29-1 and TRBJ1-5; D is unresolved. The CDR3 sequence is 12 residues long. Trimming pared 7 bases from V and 8 bases from J, leaving 15 bases between. CDR1 and CDR2 from the germline V gene are SQVTM and ANQGSEA. The DNA of the CDR3 is TGCAGCGCAGTGACGGGTTTCGAGCCCCAGCATTTT. It is translated as CSAVTGFEPQHF.